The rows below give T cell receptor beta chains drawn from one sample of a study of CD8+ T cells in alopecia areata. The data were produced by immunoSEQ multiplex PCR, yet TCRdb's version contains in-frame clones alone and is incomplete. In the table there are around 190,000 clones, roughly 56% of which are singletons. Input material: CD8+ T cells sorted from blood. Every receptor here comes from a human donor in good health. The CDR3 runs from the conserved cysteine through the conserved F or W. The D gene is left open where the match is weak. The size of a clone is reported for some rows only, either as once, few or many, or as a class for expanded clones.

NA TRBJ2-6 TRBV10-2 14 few CASSESSGANVLTF TGCGCCAGCAGTGAAAGCTCTGGGGCCAACGTCCTGACTTTC
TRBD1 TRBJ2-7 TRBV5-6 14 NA CASSWGQGAYEQYF TGTGCCAGCAGCTGGGGACAGGGGGCCTACGAGCAGTACTTC
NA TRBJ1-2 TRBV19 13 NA CASSIGSNYGYTF TGTGCCAGTAGTATAGGCTCTAACTATGGCTACACCTTC
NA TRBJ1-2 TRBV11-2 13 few CASSLAVADGYTF TGTGCCAGCAGCTTAGCGGTAGCGGATGGCTACACCTTC
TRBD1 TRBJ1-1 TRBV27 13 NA CASTPGGGTEAFF TGTGCCAGCACCCCAGGGGGCGGCACTGAAGCTTTCTTT
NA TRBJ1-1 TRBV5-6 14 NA CASSLGGTYTEAFF TGTGCCAGCAGCTTAGGAGGGACCTACACTGAAGCTTTCTTT
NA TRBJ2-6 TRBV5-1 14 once CASSLASGANVLTF TGCGCCAGCAGCTTGGCCTCCGGGGCCAACGTCCTGACTTTC
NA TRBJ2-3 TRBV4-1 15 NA CASSQDGAITDTQYF TGCGCCAGCAGCCAAGACGGCGCGATCACAGATACGCAGTATTTT
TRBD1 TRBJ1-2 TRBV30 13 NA CAWNHDRGLGYTF TGTGCCTGGAATCATGACAGGGGGCTTGGCTACACCTTC
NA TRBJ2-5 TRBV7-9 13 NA CASSFRQSETQYF TGTGCCAGCAGCTTCAGACAGAGTGAGACCCAGTACTTC
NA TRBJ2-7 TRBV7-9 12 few CASATGSYEQYF TGTGCCAGCGCGACCGGGTCCTACGAGCAGTACTTC
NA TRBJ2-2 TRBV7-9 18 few CASSPNSGGEFNTGELFF TGTGCCAGCAGCCCCAACTCCGGAGGGGAGTTTAACACCGGGGAGCTGTTTTTT
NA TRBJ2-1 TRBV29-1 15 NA CSVDLGLSSYNEQFF TGCAGCGTCGACCTAGGACTAAGCTCCTACAATGAGCAGTTCTTC
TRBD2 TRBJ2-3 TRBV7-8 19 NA CASSPYRRTSGGLADTQYF TGTGCCAGCAGCCCATACCGCAGGACTAGCGGGGGGTTGGCAGATACGCAGTATTTT
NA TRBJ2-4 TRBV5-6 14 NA CASSFDGQKNIQYF TGTGCCAGCAGCTTCGACGGACAGAAAAACATTCAGTACTTC
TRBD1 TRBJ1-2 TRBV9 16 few CASSVAKTGAEDGYTF TGTGCCAGCAGCGTAGCTAAGACAGGGGCAGAGGATGGCTACACCTTC
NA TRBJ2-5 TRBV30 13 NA CAWSGDSGETQYF TGTGCCTGGAGTGGGGACTCCGGGGAGACCCAGTACTTC
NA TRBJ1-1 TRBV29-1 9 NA CSPYPEAFF TGCAGCCCCTATCCTGAAGCTTTCTTT
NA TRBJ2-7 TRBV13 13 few CASSLGVGYEQYF TGTGCCAGCAGCTTAGGCGTGGGCTACGAGCAGTACTTC
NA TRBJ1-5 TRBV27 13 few CASSLRSNQPQHF TGTGCCAGCAGTTTAAGGTCTAATCAGCCCCAGCATTTT
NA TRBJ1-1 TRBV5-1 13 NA CASSLQTNTEAFF TGCGCCAGCAGCTTACAGACGAACACTGAAGCTTTCTTT
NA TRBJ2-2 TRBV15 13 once CATRMPNTGELFF TGTGCCACCAGAATGCCGAACACCGGGGAGCTGTTTTTT
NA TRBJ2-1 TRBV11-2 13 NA CASSVGPYNEQFF TGTGCCAGCAGCGTGGGACCTTACAATGAGCAGTTCTTC
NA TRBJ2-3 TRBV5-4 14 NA CASSLRSQSDTQYF TGTGCCAGCAGCTTGAGGTCCCAATCAGATACGCAGTATTTT
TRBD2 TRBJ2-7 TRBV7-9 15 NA CASSSPGLAGYEQYF TGTGCCAGCAGTTCTCCGGGACTAGCGGGGTACGAGCAGTACTTC
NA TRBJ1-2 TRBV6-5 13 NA CASSYSQAYGYTF TGTGCCAGCAGTTACTCACAGGCCTATGGCTACACCTTC
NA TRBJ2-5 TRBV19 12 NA CASSWDQETQYF TGTGCCAGTAGTTGGGACCAAGAGACCCAGTACTTC
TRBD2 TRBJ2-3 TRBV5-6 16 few CASSWGLAGRTDTQYF TGTGCCAGCAGCTGGGGACTAGCGGGACGCACAGATACGCAGTATTTT
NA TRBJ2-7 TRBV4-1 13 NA CASSPLEGHEQYF TGCGCCAGCAGCCCTCTGGAGGGGCATGAGCAGTACTTC
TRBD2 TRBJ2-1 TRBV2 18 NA CAAWGTSGGASSYNEQFF TGTGCTGCGTGGGGAACTAGCGGGGGGGCAAGCTCCTACAATGAGCAGTTCTTC
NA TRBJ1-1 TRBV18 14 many CASSRSPWLSEAFF TGTGCCAGCTCACGTTCTCCCTGGCTCTCTGAAGCTTTCTTT
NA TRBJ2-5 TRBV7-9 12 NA CASKGWQETQYF TGTGCCAGCAAAGGGTGGCAAGAGACCCAGTACTTC
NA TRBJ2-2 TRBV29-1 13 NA CSVERGRPRELFF TGCAGCGTTGAAAGGGGTCGACCGCGGGAGCTGTTTTTT
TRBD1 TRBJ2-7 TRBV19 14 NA CASSPGQGPYEQYF TGTGCCAGTAGTCCTGGACAGGGGCCCTACGAGCAGTACTTC
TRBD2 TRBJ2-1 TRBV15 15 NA CATSSTSGGADEQFF TGTGCCACCAGCAGCACTAGCGGGGGGGCCGATGAGCAGTTCTTC